A single sample is the source of the 4 T cell receptor beta chains below, sequenced in a study of Graves' ophthalmopathy and Graves' hyperthyroidism. Researchers took RNA transcripts and amplified TCR beta CDR3 regions from them. HTBI primers served in a first-round RT-PCR, which a second-round multiplex PCR followed. Using its own MiXCR run on the multiplex PCR reads, TCRdb lists one record per CDR3 protein. The data hold around 1.1 million distinct CDR3 sequences, with about 38% observed a single time. The sequencing sample was made of peripheral blood or thyroid tissue (not recorded which). The origin of the receptors is an adult man with Graves' hyperthyroidism.

This clonotype was counted between two and nine times. V gene TRBV10-3 combines with J gene TRBJ1-1; TRBD1 matches 8 bases. With 3 bases clipped from V and 1 base from J, the junction kept 1 base outside the gene matches. Per germline, CDR1 ENHRY and CDR2 SYGVKD. CDR3 length: 14 residues. This chain's CDR3 is CAISEGTGNTEAFF. DNA of the CDR3: TGTGCCATCAGTGAAGGGACAGGGAACACTGAAGCTTTCTTT.

The CDR3 bases are TGTGCCATCAGGGAACCCTACGAGCAGTACTTC. This gives the protein CAIREPYEQYF. The chain couples TRBV10-3 to TRBJ2-7; D unresolved. Trimming cost V 6 bases and J 2 bases, with 5 bases left between them. The germline CDR1 and CDR2 sequences are ENHRY and SYGVKD. This CDR3 is built from 11 residues.

Many counts were recorded for this clonotype. V is TRBV2 and J is TRBJ1-4, with D unclear. The V gene lost 7 bases and the J gene lost 7 bases, with 16 bases spanning the gap. Germline V gene data show CDR1 as SNHLY and CDR2 as FYNNEI. This CDR3 contains 14 residues. The CDR3 spells CASTREGLGEKLFF. The CDR3 DNA reads as TGTGCCAGCACCCGGGAGGGCTTGGGTGAAAAACTGTTTTTT.

J is TRBJ2-5 and V is TRBV7-2, with TRBD1 matching over 7 bases. This CDR3 region has 14 residues. V lost 5 bases to trimming and J lost 7 bases; unmatched junction nucleotides: 10. Germline CDR1 reads SGHTA; CDR2 reads FQGNSA. The CDR3 protein is CASSTTTGLGTQYF. In nucleotides, the CDR3 is TGTGCCAGCAGCACGACGACAGGGTTGGGGACCCAGTACTTC.